The entry that follows covers one T cell receptor (beta chain) sequence. This entry is derived from a study of blood T cell repertoires in COVID-19. As for the study in general: Italy, Spain and the United States were the sources of the convalescent and acute COVID-19 samples.

Original processing methods: Estimation of nucleated cell counts was performed using reference gene primer amplification. Produced via immunoSEQ multiplex PCR; TCRdb's table is partial and in-frame only. The V and J calls and the clone size are those of that table, but D and trimming were determined from the DNA. Here the sample spans over 150,000 clones, approximately 89% being singletons. In terms of age and location, participants ranged from roughly 18 to 90 years and lived in approximately 24 US areas. Participants' own reports of clinical history determined their cohort assignment. V lost 6 bases and J lost 0, with 14 bases in between. Germline V lookup: CDR1 SGHAT, CDR2 FQNNGV. This CDR3 spans 16 amino acids.

This clonotype originated in a middle-aged man who had recovered from COVID-19. The specimen sequenced was PBMCs or T cells enriched from blood (not recorded which). The chain employs TRBV11-2 and TRBJ2-2; D perhaps matches TRBD2 (6 bases). This chain's CDR3 is CASSSYGTANTGELFF. CDR3 nucleotide sequence: TGTGCCAGCAGTTCATACGGGACTGCGAACACCGGGGAGCTGTTTTTT.